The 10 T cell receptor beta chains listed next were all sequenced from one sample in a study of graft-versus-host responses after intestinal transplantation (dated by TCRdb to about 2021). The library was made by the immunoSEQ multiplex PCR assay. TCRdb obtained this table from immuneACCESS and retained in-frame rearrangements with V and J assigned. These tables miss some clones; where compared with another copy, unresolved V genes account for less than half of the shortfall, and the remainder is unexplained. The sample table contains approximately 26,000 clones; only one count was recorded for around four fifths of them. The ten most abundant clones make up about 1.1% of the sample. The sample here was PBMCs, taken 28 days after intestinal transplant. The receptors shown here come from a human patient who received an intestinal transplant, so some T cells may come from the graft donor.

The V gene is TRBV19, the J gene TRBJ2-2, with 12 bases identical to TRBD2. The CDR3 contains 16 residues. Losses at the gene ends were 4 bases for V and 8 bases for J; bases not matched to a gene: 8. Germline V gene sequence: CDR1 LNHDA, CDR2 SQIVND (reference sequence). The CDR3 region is CASSRRLAGVGGELFF. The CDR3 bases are TGTGCCAGTAGTAGACGACTAGCGGGAGTGGGTGGGGAGCTGTTTTTT.

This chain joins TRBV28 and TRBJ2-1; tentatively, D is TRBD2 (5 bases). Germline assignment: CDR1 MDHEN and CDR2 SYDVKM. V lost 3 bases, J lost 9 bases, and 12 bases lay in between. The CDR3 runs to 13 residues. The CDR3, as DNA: TGTGCCAGCAGTTTCTATCCTAGCTTTGAGCAGTTCTTC. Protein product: CASSFYPSFEQFF.

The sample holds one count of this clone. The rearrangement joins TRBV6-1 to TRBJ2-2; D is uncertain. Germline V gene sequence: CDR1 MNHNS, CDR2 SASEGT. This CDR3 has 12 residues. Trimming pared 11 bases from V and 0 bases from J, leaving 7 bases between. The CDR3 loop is CAGLSNTGELFF. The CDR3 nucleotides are TGTGCCGGGCTTTCGAACACCGGGGAGCTGTTTTTT.

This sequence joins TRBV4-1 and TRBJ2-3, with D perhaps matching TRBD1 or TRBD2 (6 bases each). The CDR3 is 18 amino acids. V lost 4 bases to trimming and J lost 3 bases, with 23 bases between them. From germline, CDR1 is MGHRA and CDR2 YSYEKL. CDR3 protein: CASSLLRGDPAGTDTQYF. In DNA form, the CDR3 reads TGCGCCAGCAGCCTCCTTAGGGGGGACCCTGCGGGGACAGATACGCAGTATTTT.

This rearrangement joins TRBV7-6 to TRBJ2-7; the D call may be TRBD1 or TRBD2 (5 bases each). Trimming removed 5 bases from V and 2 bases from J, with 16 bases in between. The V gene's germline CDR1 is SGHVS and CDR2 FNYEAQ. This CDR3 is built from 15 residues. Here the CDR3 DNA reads TGTGCCAGCAGCGAGAGGGGAGAGGGTACCTACGAGCAGTACTTC. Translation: CASSERGEGTYEQYF.

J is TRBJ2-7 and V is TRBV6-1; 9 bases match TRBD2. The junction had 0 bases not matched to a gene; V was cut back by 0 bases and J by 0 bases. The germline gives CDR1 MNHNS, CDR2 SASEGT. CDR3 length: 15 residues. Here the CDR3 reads CASSEASGGSYEQYF. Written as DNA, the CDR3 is TGTGCCAGCAGTGAAGCTAGCGGGGGCTCCTACGAGCAGTACTTC.

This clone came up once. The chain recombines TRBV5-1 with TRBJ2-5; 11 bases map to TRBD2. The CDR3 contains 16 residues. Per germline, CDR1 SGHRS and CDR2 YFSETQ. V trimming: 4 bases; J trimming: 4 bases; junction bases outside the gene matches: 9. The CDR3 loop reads CASSLPLAGGRETQYF. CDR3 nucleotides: TGCGCCAGCAGCCTGCCCCTAGCGGGGGGTCGAGAGACCCAGTACTTC.

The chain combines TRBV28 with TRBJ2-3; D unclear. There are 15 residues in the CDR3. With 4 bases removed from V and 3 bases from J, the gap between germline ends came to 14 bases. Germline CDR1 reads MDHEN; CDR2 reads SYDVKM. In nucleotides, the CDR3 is TGTGCCAGCAGTTCTCCAGATAGCTATACAGATACGCAGTATTTT. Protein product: CASSSPDSYTDTQYF.

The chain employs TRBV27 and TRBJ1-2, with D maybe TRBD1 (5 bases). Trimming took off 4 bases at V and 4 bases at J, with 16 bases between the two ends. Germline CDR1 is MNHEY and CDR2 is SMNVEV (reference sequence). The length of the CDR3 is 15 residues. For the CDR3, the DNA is TGTGCCAGCAGTTCCTACGCCGGGACGCCCTATGGCTACACCTTC. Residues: CASSSYAGTPYGYTF.

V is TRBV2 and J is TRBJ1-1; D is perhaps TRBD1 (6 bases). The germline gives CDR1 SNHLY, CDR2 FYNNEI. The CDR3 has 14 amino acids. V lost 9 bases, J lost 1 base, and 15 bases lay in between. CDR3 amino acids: CASPTGGANTEAFF. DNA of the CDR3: TGTGCCAGTCCGACGGGGGGCGCGAACACTGAAGCTTTCTTT. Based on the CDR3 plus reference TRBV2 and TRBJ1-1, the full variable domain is EPEVTQTPSHQVTQMGQEVILRCVPISNHLYFYWYRQILGQKVEFLVSFYNNEISEKSEIFDDQFSVERPDGSNFTLKIRSTKLEDSAMYFCASPTGGANTEAFFGQGTRLTVV.